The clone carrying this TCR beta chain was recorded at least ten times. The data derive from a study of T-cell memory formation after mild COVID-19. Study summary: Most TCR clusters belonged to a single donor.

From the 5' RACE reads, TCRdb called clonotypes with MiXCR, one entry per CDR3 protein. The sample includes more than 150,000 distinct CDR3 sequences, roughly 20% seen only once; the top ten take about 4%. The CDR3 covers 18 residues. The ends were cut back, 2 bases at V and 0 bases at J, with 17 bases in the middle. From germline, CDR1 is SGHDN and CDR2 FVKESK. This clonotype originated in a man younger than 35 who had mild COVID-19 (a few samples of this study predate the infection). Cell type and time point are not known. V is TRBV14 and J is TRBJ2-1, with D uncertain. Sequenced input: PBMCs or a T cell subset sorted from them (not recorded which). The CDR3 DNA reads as TGTGCCAGCAGCCAATATACGGGCGGTTCGAGCTCCTACAATGAGCAGTTCTTC. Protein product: CASSQYTGGSSSYNEQFF.